The clone carrying this T cell receptor beta chain has just one count. As yet, its antigen is unknown. This sample was taken from a study of cytomegalovirus exposure and HLA in healthy donors. Broader study findings: What a later analysis showed was that several of the most significant clusters appeared linked to common viral pathogens. Investigators reported fewer than 200 TCR beta chains as tied to cytomegalovirus. TCR beta chains associated with HLA were, in a later analysis, more clonally expanded than equally common others. In a later analysis, across HLA loci, associated TCR counts were highest for DRB1, lowest for HLA-C.

The PCR had 60 Vbeta and 13 Jbeta primers. Method: immunoSEQ multiplex PCR; TCRdb's copy keeps in-frame clones and lacks some. The top ten clones hold roughly 0.73% of a sample with about 190,000 clones, about 81% of them seen once. This receptor was obtained from a woman aged 18-30 years in good health and CMV-seronegative. Sequenced sample: PBMCs.

The CDR3 DNA is TGTGCCAGTGGACTGGCGGGGGGCCCGGGGGAGCAGTTCTTC. This codes for CASGLAGGPGEQFF. The chain links TRBV2 to TRBJ2-1; 8 bases map to TRBD2. The germline CDR1 and CDR2 sequences are SNHLY and FYNNEI. The junction had 14 bases not matched to a gene; V was cut back by 9 bases and J by 10 bases. CDR3 size: 14 residues. Combining the CDR3 with reference TRBV2 and TRBJ2-1 gives the whole variable domain EPEVTQTPSHQVTQMGQEVILRCVPISNHLYFYWYRQILGQKVEFLVSFYNNEISEKSEIFDDQFSVERPDGSNFTLKIRSTKLEDSAMYFCASGLAGGPGEQFFGPGTRLTVL.